The 24 T cell receptor beta chains listed next were all sequenced from one sample in a study of human T cells and chemical hapten exposure. Time point defined: patch test 2, 6 weeks after DPC sensitization. As for treatment: therapeutic diphenylcyclopropenone sensitization with weekly scalp DPC. TCRdb re-called the RACE reads through MiXCR, storing one row per CDR3 protein. The sample yields about 110,000 distinct CDR3 sequences, roughly 10% seen once. Material: whole blood, obtained in connection with sensitization to the hapten diphenylcyclopropenone (DPC). The receptors here all came from a woman in her thirties or forties with alopecia areata. Some clones in this sample may be carry-over from other donors' samples.

This clonotype was observed a few times. The J gene is TRBJ2-1, the V gene TRBV7-6; TRBD2 matches at 15 bases. Germline V CDR1 and CDR2: SGHVS, FNYEAQ. CDR3 length equals 19 residues. After removal of 5 bases from V and 0 bases from J, the junction contained 8 bases not matched to a gene. CDR3 protein: CASSIRTSGGASSYNEQFF. The CDR3 bases are TGTGCCAGCAGCATTCGGACTAGCGGGGGGGCTAGCTCCTACAATGAGCAGTTCTTC.

This clonotype was counted at least ten times. The CDR3 ends on some other residue instead of the conserved phenylalanine or tryptophan, so this is likely a read error. It is unclear where the CDR3 begins or ends on the DNA, so no DNA is shown, and the CDR3 is as TCRdb lists it. The genes are TRBV12-2 and TRBJ1-1. TRBV12-2 is described as a pseudogene. Termini included, the CDR3 measures 10 amino acids. The CDR3 loop is CASRSSLGAE.

This clonotype was observed at least ten times. The V and J genes are TRBV6-2 or TRBV6-3 and TRBJ1-1, with unresolved D. The V end was cut by 6 bases, the J end by 6 bases, with 11 bases between. CDR3 size: 12 residues. Germline loops: CDR1 MNHEY, CDR2 SVGEGT. The chain's CDR3 is CASSATPSEAFF. The CDR3 DNA reads as TGTGCCAGCAGCGCGACCCCCTCTGAAGCTTTCTTT.

At least ten counts were recorded for this clonotype. The rearrangement links TRBV5-6 to TRBJ2-3; 7 bases are shared with TRBD2. The CDR3 loop spans 17 amino acids. V lost 4 bases to trimming and J lost 0 bases; unmatched junction nucleotides: 11. Looked up from germline, CDR1 is SGHDT and CDR2 is YYEEEE. The CDR3 is CASSRGARGLSTDTQYF. The CDR3 nucleotides read TGTGCCAGCAGCCGTGGAGCCCGGGGACTAAGCACAGATACGCAGTATTTT.

This clonotype has at least ten counts. This chain uses TRBV7-9 with TRBJ1-1; TRBD1 aligns across 7 bases. V lost 6 bases, J lost 3 bases, and 4 bases stayed unmatched. The CDR3 has 13 residues. Germline lookup yields CDR1 SEHNR and CDR2 FQNEAQ (reference sequence). The CDR3 is CASSTTGDTEAFF. The CDR3 DNA reads as TGTGCCAGCAGTACTACAGGGGACACTGAAGCTTTCTTT.

The sample holds many counts of this clonotype. A junction end diverges from the germline sequence, so it may reflect a read error. This rearrangement joins TRBV12-3 or TRBV12-4 to TRBJ1-5; D is perhaps TRBD1 (5 bases). The CDR3 covers 16 residues. Written as DNA, the CDR3 is TGTGCCAGCAGCGCAAGCGCCCGGACAAGCAAGCAGCCCCAGCATTTT. Translating it yields CASSASARTSKQPQHF.

The genes are TRBV19 and TRBJ2-5, with 14 bases aligning to TRBD2. The CDR3 length is 16 residues. Germline lookup yields CDR1 LNHDA and CDR2 SQIVND (reference sequence). Germline trimming cut 10 bases from V and 3 bases from J; bases unmatched to any gene: 10. Here the CDR3 DNA reads TGTGCCACCCAGGGACTAGCGGGGGCCGGTGAAGAGACCCAGTACTTC. Translating gives CATQGLAGAGEETQYF.

The table lists this clonotype with a few counts. The rearrangement joins TRBV20-1 to TRBJ1-1; TRBD1 agrees at 7 bases. The CDR3 has 12 residues. Germline V lookup: CDR1 DFQATT, CDR2 SNEGSKA (reference sequence). The V segment lost 5 bases and the J segment 4 bases; nucleotides outside the gene matches: 4. The CDR3 protein is CSAAPGGTEAFF. The DNA for the CDR3 is TGCAGTGCTGCACCAGGGGGCACTGAAGCTTTCTTT.

In this sample, this clonotype turned up many times. The V gene is TRBV7-2, the J gene TRBJ1-5; D ambiguous. There are 13 residues in the CDR3. V was trimmed by 6 bases and J by 6 bases, leaving 12 bases between them. The V gene's germline CDR1 is SGHTA and CDR2 FQGNSA. The CDR3 reads CASSLGVGQPQHF. In DNA form, the CDR3 reads TGTGCCAGCAGTCTCGGGGTTGGTCAGCCCCAGCATTTT.

The V gene is TRBV27, the J gene TRBJ1-4; the D is unclear. This CDR3 spans 15 amino acids. Looked up from germline, CDR1 is MNHEY and CDR2 is SMNVEV (reference sequence). V lost 5 bases to trimming and J lost 8 bases, with 18 bases between them. CDR3 sequence: CASSPTNYGAEKLFF. As DNA, the CDR3 is TGTGCCAGCAGTCCAACCAACTACGGAGCCGAAAAACTGTTTTTT.

This clonotype was counted only a few times. The chain recombines TRBV5-1 with TRBJ2-1; D tentatively fits TRBD1 or TRBD2 (5 bases each). Germline CDR1 is SGHRS and CDR2 is YFSETQ. This CDR3 is 16 amino acids long. The V and J ends lost 1 base and 2 bases respectively, with 13 bases between them. The CDR3 DNA reads TGCGCCAGCAGCTTGCTAGAGGGACCGACCTACAATGAGCAGTTCTTC. Amino acid sequence: CASSLLEGPTYNEQFF.

This clonotype showed up many times. The chain links TRBV5-4 to TRBJ2-2; D remains ambiguous. V was clipped by 7 bases and J by 0 bases, with 7 bases between them. In germline, CDR1 is SGHNT, CDR2 YYREEE (reference sequence). The CDR3 has 13 amino acids. CDR3 protein: CASRSSNTGELFF. The CDR3 DNA is TGTGCCAGCCGGTCTTCGAACACCGGGGAGCTGTTTTTT.

This clonotype was recorded many times. DNA of the CDR3: TGTGCCAGCGGGGGGAGCGGGGGGCAGCTAGAGACCCAGTACTTC. This gives the protein CASGGSGGQLETQYF. The gene calls are TRBV6-5 and TRBJ2-5; TRBD2 aligns across 9 bases. This CDR3 region has 15 residues. Germline loops: CDR1 MNHEY, CDR2 SVGAGI. With 8 bases clipped from V and 4 bases from J, the junction kept 11 bases outside the gene matches.

This clonotype was picked up many times. The chain combines TRBV5-1 with TRBJ2-2; D gene uncertain. V was trimmed by 0 bases and J by 4 bases, leaving 7 bases between them. Germline V gives CDR1 SGHRS, CDR2 YFSETQ. The length of the CDR3 is 14 residues. The CDR3 DNA follows: TGCGCCAGCAGCTTGGTCCCTACCACCGGGGAGCTGTTTTTT. This gives the protein CASSLVPTTGELFF.

This clonotype was picked up many times. This chain joins TRBV7-2 and TRBJ2-3; tentative D call: TRBD2 (6 bases). Deletions cut 3 bases from V and 8 bases from J, with 21 bases between. The CDR3 totals 16 residues. Germline-derived CDR1 and CDR2 are SGHTA and FQGNSA. The CDR3 DNA sequence: TGTGCCAGCAGCTTTGCCCGGGGGACGAACCGTGGTACGCAGTATTTT. This encodes CASSFARGTNRGTQYF. The entire variable domain, with the rest obtained from reference TRBV7-2 and TRBJ2-3, is as follows: GAGVSQSPSNKVTEKGKDVELRCDPISGHTALYWYRQSLGQGLEFLIYFQGNSAPDKSGLPSDRFSAERTGGSVSTLTIQRTQQEDSAVYLCASSFARGTNRGTQYFGPGTRLTVL.

The chain recombines TRBV7-9 with TRBJ2-2; D may match TRBD1 or TRBD2 (6 bases each). V lost 1 base and J 0 bases, leaving 12 bases between the germline ends. The germline gives CDR1 SEHNR, CDR2 FQNEAQ (reference sequence). CDR3 length equals 17 residues. In DNA, the CDR3 is TGTGCCAGCAGCTTAGACCCGGGGGCGACGAACACCGGGGAGCTGTTTTTT. It yields the protein CASSLDPGATNTGELFF. Supplemented by reference TRBV7-9 and TRBJ2-2, the full variable domain reads DTGVSQNPRHKITKRGQNVTFRCDPISEHNRLYWYRQTLGQGPEFLTYFQNEAQLEKSRLLSDRFSAERPKGSFSTLEIQRTEQGDSAMYLCASSLDPGATNTGELFFGEGSRLTVL.

This clonotype was counted a few times. This chain uses TRBV7-8 with TRBJ2-5; D is unresolved. V was shortened by 4 bases and J by 6 bases, with 9 bases between the two germline ends. Germline V gives CDR1 SGHVS, CDR2 FQNEAQ. CDR3 length: 12 residues. CDR3: CASSSFEKTQYF. CDR3 nucleotide sequence: TGTGCCAGCAGCTCCTTTGAGAAGACCCAGTACTTC.

This clonotype appeared many times. The chain links TRBV4-1 to TRBJ2-7; 7 nucleotides match TRBD1. The CDR3 consists of 15 residues. Looked up from germline, CDR1 is MGHRA and CDR2 is YSYEKL. V lost 6 bases and J lost 3; bases outside the gene matches: 11. CDR3 region: CASSRTGDLGYEQYF. The CDR3 DNA is TGCGCCAGCAGTCGAACAGGGGATTTGGGCTACGAGCAGTACTTC.

This clonotype was seen at least ten times. V and J are TRBV5-1 and TRBJ1-6; D gene unclear. V dropped 0 bases and J dropped 8 bases, with 9 bases sitting between them. The germline V gene encodes CDR1 SGHRS and CDR2 YFSETQ. The CDR3 spans 14 residues. CDR3 protein: CASSLDLQYSPLHF. The CDR3 DNA reads as TGCGCCAGCAGCTTGGACTTGCAATATTCACCCCTCCACTTT. The full variable domain, with the rest looked up from reference TRBV5-1 and TRBJ1-6, is KAGVTQTPRYLIKTRGQQVTLSCSPISGHRSVSWYQQTPGQGLQFLFEYFSETQRNKGNFPGRFSGRQFSNSRSEMNVSTLELGDSALYLCASSLDLQYSPLHFGNGTRLTVT.

The chain employs TRBV29-1 and TRBJ2-7; unclear D gene. This CDR3 comprises 12 residues. In germline, CDR1 is SQVTM, CDR2 ANQGSEA. Trimming removed 6 bases at V and 4 bases at J, with 13 bases between. CDR3 amino acids: CSVGGAGYEQYF. CDR3 DNA sequence: TGCAGCGTCGGTGGCGCCGGGTACGAGCAGTACTTC.

Worth noting for this clonotype: This likely comes from a read error, as the CDR3 has no conserved phenylalanine or tryptophan at its end. The chain is built from TRBV18 and TRBJ2-7; D remains unclear. Trimming took 6 bases from V and 1 from J, leaving 13 bases between them. The CDR3 is made up of 14 amino acids. Germline assignment: CDR1 KGHSH and CDR2 LQKENI. The CDR3 region is CASSRLEASYEQYY. The CDR3 nucleotides read TGTGCCAGCTCCCGATTGGAAGCATCCTACGAGCAGTACTAC.

This clonotype was observed at least ten times. The chain uses TRBV5-4 and TRBJ1-1; weak D call: TRBD1 (5 bases). The CDR3 extends over 16 amino acids. Trimming removed 3 bases from V and 4 bases from J, with 19 bases in between. Germline V gene lookup returns CDR1 SGHNT and CDR2 YYREEE (reference sequence). This chain's CDR3 is CASSSDGRWGGTEAFF. In nucleotides, the CDR3 is TGTGCCAGCAGCTCGGACGGCCGTTGGGGGGGCACTGAAGCTTTCTTT.

This clonotype has ten or more counts. The chain carries TRBV6-6 and TRBJ2-5, with TRBD1 as a possible D gene (5 bases). Germline assignment: CDR1 MNHNY and CDR2 SVGAGI (reference sequence). This CDR3 has 16 amino acids. The germline V and J ends were trimmed by 0 bases and 4 bases, with 15 bases remaining between them. The CDR3 region is CASSYSKDIGLETQYF. CDR3 DNA sequence: TGTGCCAGCAGTTACTCGAAGGACATCGGTCTAGAGACCCAGTACTTC.

The rearrangement joins TRBV20-1 to TRBJ1-2, with D perhaps TRBD1 (5 bases). CDR1 is DFQATT, CDR2 SNEGSKA, per germline (reference sequence). V lost 5 bases, J lost 1 base, and 11 bases lay in between. The CDR3 is 13 residues long. Here the CDR3 reads CSALRDLNYGYTF. The CDR3 nucleotides are TGCAGTGCTCTCCGGGACCTTAACTATGGCTACACCTTC.